This TCR beta chain emerged from a study of CD8 T cells in Susac syndrome. The CDR3 has 14 residues. Trimming removed 1 base at V and 4 bases at J, with 8 bases between. Germline V gives CDR1 SQVTM, CDR2 ANQGSEA. Random hexamers primed reverse transcription of about 0.45 to 1 ug RNA. Multiplex immunoSEQ PCR targeted 54 Vbeta and 13 Jbeta TCR beta segments. TCRdb redid the calling of the immunoSEQ multiplex PCR reads with MiXCR, one entry per CDR3 protein. The table lists some 110,000 distinct CDR3 sequences, roughly 95% of them singletons. This receptor was taken from a human donor with Susac syndrome. Sequencing used CD4+ T cells from PBMCs. The genes are TRBV29-1 and TRBJ2-6; D remains ambiguous. CDR3 in amino acids: CSVEGGKGANVLTF. CDR3 nucleotide sequence: TGCAGCGTTGAAGGGGGAAAGGGGGCCAACGTCCTGACTTTC.